Shown below are 28 T cell receptor beta chains from a single sample sequenced in a study of control samples from healthy donors and cancer patients. Using immunoSEQ multiplex PCR, the repertoire was profiled, and TCRdb retains in-frame clones only, with some absent. Here the sample spans 230,000 or so clones, around 94% being singletons. Sequencing used blood. These receptors all stem from a man between 45 and 60 years old in good health.

The chain recombines TRBV4-3 with TRBJ1-1; perhaps TRBD1 as D (5 bases). The CDR3 spans 17 residues. V was clipped by 0 bases and J by 1 base, with 15 bases between them. The germline CDR1 and CDR2 sequences are LGHNA and YSLEER. The CDR3 DNA follows: TGCGCCAGCAGCCAAGATCTCCAGGGCCCGCCGAACACTGAAGCTTTCTTT. This gives the protein CASSQDLQGPPNTEAFF.

This rearrangement joins TRBV5-8 to TRBJ2-1, with D possibly matching TRBD1 (6 bases). The CDR3 length is 17 residues. The germline V gene encodes CDR1 SGHTS and CDR2 YDEGEE. V was cut by 0 bases and J by 0 bases, with 13 bases left in between. CDR3 in amino acids: CASSLAGELSSYNEQFF. Written as DNA, the CDR3 is TGTGCCAGCAGCTTGGCAGGGGAATTAAGCTCCTACAATGAGCAGTTCTTC.

The rearrangement joins TRBV6-5 to TRBJ2-1; 8 nucleotides agree with TRBD2. V shed 2 bases, J shed 6 bases, and the junction held 6 bases outside the gene matches. The germline V gene has CDR1 MNHEY and CDR2 SVGAGI. The CDR3 totals 15 residues. CDR3 DNA sequence: TGTGCCAGCAGTTACGGAGGCGGGGGGTTCAATGAGCAGTTCTTC. This encodes CASSYGGGGFNEQFF.

The chain carries TRBV9 and TRBJ2-2; D gene unclear. The CDR3 has 13 residues. V was cut by 4 bases and J by 8 bases, with 12 bases left in between. Germline CDR1 is SGDLS and CDR2 is YYNGEE. The CDR3 reads CASSSAFGGELFF. Here the CDR3 DNA reads TGTGCCAGCAGCTCCGCTTTTGGTGGGGAGCTGTTTTTT.

V and J are TRBV28 and TRBJ2-3; perhaps TRBD2 as D (7 bases). The V end lost 6 bases, the J end lost 5 bases, and 24 bases lay between the germline ends. In germline, CDR1 is MDHEN, CDR2 SYDVKM. This CDR3 has 17 amino acids. CDR3 sequence (DNA): TGTGCCAGCAGCCCTCCCATGGGGGGGGGCGCTTTAGATACGCAGTATTTT. This translates into CASSPPMGGGALDTQYF.

This clone has just one count. V usage is TRBV28 and J usage is TRBJ1-1; D unresolved. This CDR3 region has 12 residues. The germline V gene encodes CDR1 MDHEN and CDR2 SYDVKM. V gave up 6 bases and J gave up 10 bases, with 15 bases separating them. This CDR3 is CASSVGMVVAFF. CDR3 sequence (DNA): TGTGCCAGCAGCGTAGGGATGGTGGTAGCTTTCTTT.

The chain has TRBV5-6 and TRBJ1-1; D call uncertain. Germline lookup yields CDR1 SGHDT and CDR2 YYEEEE. The CDR3 has 12 residues. V lost 4 bases to trimming and J lost 6 bases, with 10 bases between them. CDR3 DNA: TGTGCCAGCAGCGCTGGCTGGGCTGAAGCTTTCTTT. Amino acids: CASSAGWAEAFF. Variable domain in full (rest from reference TRBV5-6 and TRBJ1-1): DAGVTQSPTHLIKTRGQQVTLRCSPKSGHDTVSWYQQALGQGPQFIFQYYEEEERQRGNFPDRFSGHQFPNYSSELNVNALLLGDSALYLCASSAGWAEAFFGQGTRLTVV.

The chain combines TRBV27 with TRBJ1-2; TRBD1 matches at 12 bases. Germline CDR1 is MNHEY and CDR2 is SMNVEV (reference sequence). The CDR3 is 18 residues long. V shed 5 bases and J 8 bases; nucleotides not matched to a gene: 18. The CDR3 sequence: CASSPTPGQGAAVYGYTF. CDR3 in DNA: TGTGCCAGCAGTCCAACGCCGGGACAGGGGGCCGCGGTGTACGGCTACACCTTC.

The V gene is TRBV6-6, the J gene TRBJ2-3; 7 bases align to TRBD1. The CDR3 has 16 amino acids. Germline CDR1 MNHNY, CDR2 SVGAGI (reference sequence). The junction had 6 bases not matched to a gene; V was cut back by 0 bases and J by 3 bases. CDR3 DNA: TGTGCCAGCAGTTACTCGATGGGCAGGGGGACAGATACGCAGTATTTT. This sequence encodes CASSYSMGRGTDTQYF.

The J gene is TRBJ1-1, the V gene TRBV11-2; 10 positions match TRBD1. The germline gives CDR1 SGHAT, CDR2 FQNNGV. The ends lost 5 bases at V and 4 bases at J; junction bases unmatched: 7. This CDR3 comprises 15 residues. CDR3 nucleotide sequence: TGTGCCAGCAGCCCTAGACAGGGGGCTGGCACTGAAGCTTTCTTT. It encodes CASSPRQGAGTEAFF.

The rearrangement joins TRBV3-1 (or the pseudogene TRBV3-2) to TRBJ1-5; D remains ambiguous. Germline V gene sequence: CDR1 LGHDT, CDR2 YNNKEL (reference sequence). There are 15 residues in the CDR3. Trimming removed 2 bases from V and 6 bases from J, with 14 bases in between. The CDR3 loop reads CASSQMGGAGQPQHF. The CDR3 DNA follows: TGTGCCAGCAGCCAAATGGGCGGAGCGGGTCAGCCCCAGCATTTT.

V is TRBV5-4 and J is TRBJ2-3, with a tentative D call TRBD1 (6 bases). CDR1 and CDR2 (germline): SGHNT, YYREEE (reference sequence). This CDR3 is 13 amino acids long. V lost 2 bases to trimming and J lost 6 bases, with 10 bases between them. DNA of the CDR3: TGTGCCAGCAGCTTCACAGGGACGGATACGCAGTATTTT. Its translation: CASSFTGTDTQYF.

This chain links TRBV6-1 with TRBJ2-7; D is perhaps TRBD1 or TRBD2 (7 bases each). CDR3 length equals 15 residues. Germline assignment: CDR1 MNHNS and CDR2 SASEGT. V was cut by 3 bases and J by 4 bases, with 16 bases left in between. CDR3 loop: CASSDWEGAVYEQYV. CDR3 DNA: TGTGCCAGCAGTGATTGGGAGGGGGCTGTGTACGAGCAGTACGTC.

This chain links TRBV18 with TRBJ2-2, with D perhaps matching TRBD1 or TRBD2 (5 bases each). CDR1 is KGHSH and CDR2 is LQKENI in the germline V gene. The length of the CDR3 is 16 residues. V lost 2 bases and J lost 0, with 10 bases in between. This chain's CDR3 is CASSPMGPTNTGELFF. Here the CDR3 DNA reads TGTGCCAGCTCACCAATGGGACCGACGAACACCGGGGAGCTGTTTTTT. The full variable domain, in which reference TRBV18 and TRBJ2-2 provide the parts outside the CDR3, is NAGVMQNPRHLVRRRGQEARLRCSPMKGHSHVYWYRQLPEEGLKFMVYLQKENIIDESGMPKERFSAEFPKEGPSILRIQQVVRGDSAAYFCASSPMGPTNTGELFFGEGSRLTVL.

CDR3 sequence reads: CASSFTTYGELFF. CDR3 bases: TGTGCCAGCAGCTTCACAACCTACGGGGAGCTGTTTTTT. The rearrangement uses TRBV7-2 and TRBJ2-2; D unresolved. Germline V gene lookup returns CDR1 SGHTA and CDR2 FQGNSA. CDR3 length: 13 amino acids. Trimming took off 3 bases at V and 7 bases at J, with 9 bases between the two ends. Based on the CDR3 plus reference TRBV7-2 and TRBJ2-2, the full variable domain is GAGVSQSPSNKVTEKGKDVELRCDPISGHTALYWYRQSLGQGLEFLIYFQGNSAPDKSGLPSDRFSAERTGGSVSTLTIQRTQQEDSAVYLCASSFTTYGELFFGEGSRLTVL.

This clone was seen only once. This rearrangement joins TRBV7-2 to TRBJ1-2; D is ambiguous. V was shortened by 1 base and J by 4 bases, with 13 bases between the two germline ends. Germline CDR1 and CDR2: SGHTA and FQGNSA. This CDR3 has 15 residues. The CDR3 reads CASSLGSVNSYGYTF. The CDR3 DNA sequence: TGTGCCAGCAGCTTAGGCTCAGTAAACTCCTATGGCTACACCTTC.

The V and J genes are TRBV6-5 and TRBJ1-3, with TRBD1 as a possible D gene (6 bases). The germline V gene encodes CDR1 MNHEY and CDR2 SVGAGI. V was cut by 2 bases and J by 3 bases, with 11 bases left in between. The CDR3 spans 15 residues. The CDR3 DNA follows: TGTGCCAGCAGTTACCGAACAGGGTTTGGAAACACCATATATTTT. Its translation: CASSYRTGFGNTIYF.

Here the CDR3 DNA reads TGCGCCAGCAGCTTGGGACAGGGGTTGTATGGCTACACCTTC. This translates into CASSLGQGLYGYTF. V usage is TRBV5-1 and J usage is TRBJ1-2, with 8 nucleotides matching TRBD1. Germline values: CDR1 SGHRS, CDR2 YFSETQ. V lost 0 bases and J lost 5; bases outside the gene matches: 3. There are 14 residues in the CDR3.

This chain joins TRBV12-3 or TRBV12-4 and TRBJ1-3, with a weak D call TRBD1 (5 bases). This CDR3 has 13 amino acids. The ends were cut back, 6 bases at V and 9 bases at J, with 15 bases in the middle. The DNA of the CDR3 is TGTGCCAGCAGGGGGACGGCGGGGGGCACCATATATTTT. Protein sequence: CASRGTAGGTIYF.

CDR3 nucleotides: TGTGCCAGCAGTTTTGCGGCCGTGAACACTGAAGCTTTCTTT. This gives the protein CASSFAAVNTEAFF. V usage is TRBV27 and J usage is TRBJ1-1; D gene uncertain. CDR3 length: 14 amino acids. Germline CDR1 and CDR2: MNHEY and SMNVEV (reference sequence). V lost 3 bases and J 0 bases, leaving 8 bases between the germline ends.

J is TRBJ1-1 and V is TRBV25-1; a weak D match, TRBD1 (6 bases). There are 16 residues in the CDR3. V lost 2 bases to trimming and J lost 1 base, with 14 bases between them. Germline CDR1 is MGHDK and CDR2 is SYGVNS. In nucleotides, the CDR3 is TGTGCCAGCAGTGAAGGAGCCAGGGGAACGAACACTGAAGCTTTCTTT. This encodes CASSEGARGTNTEAFF.

This clone was detected once. The chain combines TRBV28 with TRBJ1-6; unclear D gene. The V end was cut by 2 bases, the J end by 9 bases, with 17 bases between. Per germline, CDR1 MDHEN and CDR2 SYDVKM. This CDR3 contains 16 residues. CDR3 protein: CASSLGPAYPGSPLHF. CDR3 nucleotide sequence: TGTGCCAGCAGTTTAGGCCCGGCTTATCCGGGTTCACCCCTCCACTTT.

This chain uses TRBV5-1 with TRBJ1-6, with 8 bases that match TRBD1. V was pared by 4 bases and J by 3 bases, with 3 bases of the junction left unmatched. Germline V gene data show CDR1 as SGHRS and CDR2 as YFSETQ. The CDR3 runs to 15 residues. CDR3 loop: CASSVDRGYNSPLHF. The CDR3 DNA reads as TGCGCCAGCAGCGTCGACAGGGGCTATAATTCACCCCTCCACTTT.

The J gene is TRBJ2-2, the V gene TRBV6-6, with D unresolved. CDR3 length: 15 residues. Germline-derived CDR1 and CDR2 are MNHNY and SVGAGI (reference sequence). The ends were cut back, 2 bases at V and 4 bases at J, with 11 bases in the middle. CDR3 sequence (DNA): TGTGCCAGCAGTTACACCGAACCCGCCACCGGGGAGCTGTTTTTT. Protein sequence: CASSYTEPATGELFF.

This chain joins TRBV9 and TRBJ2-5, with D hard to call. The V gene lost 6 bases and the J gene lost 5 bases, with 17 bases spanning the gap. Per germline, CDR1 SGDLS and CDR2 YYNGEE. The CDR3 consists of 14 residues. In DNA, the CDR3 is TGTGCCAGCATGGCCTCCCTGAAAGGGGAGACCCAGTACTTC. As protein: CASMASLKGETQYF.

CDR3 region: CASSLDRVNYGYTF. CDR3 in DNA: TGTGCCAGCAGCTTGGACAGGGTCAACTATGGCTACACCTTC. The rearrangement uses TRBV5-6 and TRBJ1-2, with D maybe TRBD1 (6 bases). The CDR3 extends over 14 amino acids. Trimming left V 0 bases short and J 2 bases short, with 8 bases between. In germline, CDR1 is SGHDT, CDR2 YYEEEE.

The J gene is TRBJ2-7, the V gene TRBV5-1; 7 bases fit TRBD1. With V trimmed by 3 bases and J by 5 bases, 8 bases remained unmatched. Germline assignment: CDR1 SGHRS and CDR2 YFSETQ. The CDR3 totals 14 residues. Here the CDR3 DNA reads TGCGCCAGCAGCTCAGGGACAGTCACCCACGAGCAGTACTTC. Encoded protein: CASSSGTVTHEQYF.

This clone was seen a single time. The V gene is TRBV7-2, the J gene TRBJ1-4, with 10 bases lining up with TRBD1. Germline V gene data show CDR1 as SGHTA and CDR2 as FQGNSA. Unmatched junction bases numbered 6, after V lost 5 bases and J lost 9 bases. The CDR3 length is 14 residues. The CDR3, as DNA: TGTGCCAGCAGCCCGGACAGGGGGAATCAAAAACTGTTTTTT. Its protein is CASSPDRGNQKLFF.